This entry lists 23 T cell receptor beta chains sequenced from one sample in a study of CD8+CD57+ T cells in acquired aplastic anemia. Sequenced patients had shown CD8+CD57+ cell expansion by flow cytometry. The use of genomic DNA as template underpinned the TCR beta VDJ and CDR3 profiling. TCRdb re-called the reads through MiXCR, storing one row per CDR3 protein. The top ten clones hold roughly 1.8% of a sample with 150,000 to 200,000 distinct CDR3 sequences, over 40% of them seen once. Sequences were obtained from sorted CD4+, CD8+, or CD8+CD57+ T cells (not recorded which) from PBMCs. The receptors were gathered from a human donor with aplastic anemia.

At least ten counts were recorded for this clonotype. The gene calls are TRBV7-6 and TRBJ1-4, with no clear D. Germline CDR1 SGHVS, CDR2 FNYEAQ. The CDR3 loop spans 14 amino acids. Deletions cut 6 bases from V and 7 bases from J, with 15 bases between. The CDR3 is CASSFGGFGEKLFF. In DNA form, the CDR3 reads TGTGCCAGCAGTTTTGGAGGGTTCGGTGAAAAACTGTTTTTT.

The chain uses TRBV7-9 and TRBJ2-7; D is perhaps TRBD1 (8 bases). CDR1 and CDR2 (germline): SEHNR, FQNEAQ (reference sequence). Trimming left V 11 bases short and J 3 bases short, with 14 bases between. The length of the CDR3 is 12 residues. CDR3 DNA: TGTGCCGTCCACAGGGGGGGCTACGAGCAGTACTTC. Its translation: CAVHRGGYEQYF.

The gene calls are TRBV7-6 and TRBJ2-7; tentatively, D is TRBD2 (5 bases). The J call is doubtful: the DNA matches TRBJ2-4 better. The length of the CDR3 is 16 residues. CDR1 is SGHVS, CDR2 FNYEAQ, per germline. The CDR3 sequence: CASSLARAEPRSIQYF. In DNA form, the CDR3 reads TGTGCCAGCAGCTTAGCGCGGGCAGAGCCAAGAAGCATTCAGTACTTC.

This chain uses TRBV15 with TRBJ2-1; 8 bases agree with TRBD2. Germline values: CDR1 LNHNV, CDR2 YYDKDF (reference sequence). The junction had 10 bases not matched to a gene; V was cut back by 3 bases and J by 9 bases. CDR3 size: 15 residues. This CDR3 is CATSSQAAGAGEQFF. The CDR3 coding sequence is TGTGCCACCAGCAGCCAAGCAGCGGGAGCAGGTGAGCAGTTCTTC. Full variable domain (missing parts from reference TRBV15 and TRBJ2-1): DAMVIQNPRYQVTQFGKPVTLSCSQTLNHNVMYWYQQKSSQAPKLLFHYYDKDFNNEADTPDNFQSRRPNTSFCFLDIRSPGLGDTAMYLCATSSQAAGAGEQFFGPGTRLTVL.

About this clonotype: The junction departs from germline at one end; a sequencing error may be responsible. V is TRBV10-2 and J is TRBJ1-1; no firm D call. Germline loops: CDR1 WSHSY, CDR2 SAAADI. The CDR3 has 12 amino acids. The CDR3 coding sequence is TGCGCCAGCATCGGAACAGACACTGAAGTTTTCTTT. Its protein is CASIGTDTEVFF.

This clonotype appeared many times. This chain connects TRBV6-1 to TRBJ1-1; no reliable D call. Deletions cut 10 bases from V and 3 bases from J, with 12 bases between. This CDR3 has 12 residues. CDR1 is MNHNS and CDR2 is SASEGT in the germline V gene. CDR3 protein: CANGRSDTEAFF. The CDR3 DNA is TGTGCCAACGGACGGTCCGACACTGAAGCTTTCTTT.

Details on this clonotype: The CDR3 does not end in the conserved phenylalanine or tryptophan, so this is likely a read error. The rearrangement joins TRBV10-3 to TRBJ1-1, with TRBD1 as a possible D gene (5 bases). Trimming took off 10 bases at V and 1 base at J, with 16 bases between the two ends. Germline V gene lookup returns CDR1 ENHRY and CDR2 SYGVKD. This CDR3 has 14 residues. In nucleotides, the CDR3 is TGTGCCACCGCCGCGGGGGTTAGGAACACTGAAGCTTTCTCT. It codes for CATAAGVRNTEAFS.

The rearrangement joins TRBV7-6 to TRBJ1-6; D unclear. Germline CDR1 and CDR2: SGHVS and FNYEAQ. This CDR3 has 15 residues. Deletions cut 1 base from V and 7 bases from J, with 11 bases between. In DNA form, the CDR3 reads TGTGCCAGCAGCTTAGAACAGCAAAAAAATTCACCCCTCCACTTT. It codes for CASSLEQQKNSPLHF.

In this sample, this clonotype turned up many times. The V and J genes are TRBV20-1 and TRBJ2-3; the D gene is possibly TRBD1 (5 bases). The length of the CDR3 is 14 residues. V lost 0 bases, J lost 5 bases, and 12 bases lay in between. The germline V gene encodes CDR1 DFQATT and CDR2 SNEGSKA (reference sequence). CDR3 region: CSARDARQGDTQYF. In DNA, the CDR3 is TGCAGTGCTAGAGATGCCAGGCAGGGAGATACGCAGTATTTT.

In the case of this clonotype: Mismatch with germline at one junction end may stem from a read error. The CDR3 sequence is CASSGWKAFF. The CDR3 region has the DNA TGTGCCAGCTCGGGGTGGAAAGCTTTCTTC. V and J are TRBV7-2 and TRBJ1-1, with unresolved D. Germline CDR1 and CDR2: SGHTA and FQGNSA. There are 10 residues in the CDR3.

This clonotype was seen repeatedly, ten times or more. J is TRBJ2-2 and V is TRBV7-9; TRBD1 agrees at 10 bases. This CDR3 comprises 18 residues. CDR1 is SEHNR, CDR2 FQNEAQ, per germline (reference sequence). Trimming took 5 bases from V and 1 from J; bases not matched to a gene: 10. This chain's CDR3 is CASSPLSGQGENTGELFF. The CDR3 bases are TGTGCCAGCAGCCCTTTATCCGGACAGGGGGAGAACACCGGGGAGCTGTTTTTT. The whole variable domain, filled in from reference TRBV7-9 and TRBJ2-2, reads DTGVSQNPRHKITKRGQNVTFRCDPISEHNRLYWYRQTLGQGPEFLTYFQNEAQLEKSRLLSDRFSAERPKGSFSTLEIQRTEQGDSAMYLCASSPLSGQGENTGELFFGEGSRLTVL.

This clonotype was detected a few times. The chain couples TRBV7-7 to TRBJ2-3; D remains ambiguous. The CDR3 is made up of 13 amino acids. CDR1 is SSHAT, CDR2 FNYEAQ, per germline (reference sequence). V lost 1 base, J lost 5 bases, and 7 bases lay in between. CDR3 DNA: TGTGCCAGCAGCTTAGGTACGGGAGATACGCAGTATTTT. It specifies CASSLGTGDTQYF.

This rearrangement joins TRBV27 to TRBJ1-4, with TRBD1 matching over 7 bases. The CDR3 sequence is 15 residues long. Germline assignment: CDR1 MNHEY and CDR2 SMNVEV (reference sequence). V lost 2 bases, J lost 7 bases, and 7 bases stayed unmatched. CDR3 loop: CASSLNPPGGEKLFF. The CDR3 DNA reads as TGTGCCAGCAGTTTAAACCCACCAGGGGGTGAAAAACTGTTTTTT. The full variable domain, with the rest looked up from reference TRBV27 and TRBJ1-4, is EAQVTQNPRYLITVTGKKLTVTCSQNMNHEYMSWYRQDPGLGLRQIYYSMNVEVTDKGDVPEGYKVSRKEKRNFPLILESPSPNQTSLYFCASSLNPPGGEKLFFGSGTQLSVL.

This chain links TRBV15 with TRBJ1-6; tentative D call: TRBD1 (5 bases). The CDR3 consists of 16 residues. CDR1 is LNHNV and CDR2 is YYDKDF in the germline V gene (reference sequence). V dropped 0 bases and J dropped 9 bases, with 15 bases sitting between them. Here the CDR3 reads CATSRDPGLLSSPLHF. The CDR3 DNA is TGTGCCACCAGCAGAGATCCGGGGCTACTGTCTTCACCCCTCCACTTT. The full variable domain, completed using reference TRBV15 and TRBJ1-6, is DAMVIQNPRYQVTQFGKPVTLSCSQTLNHNVMYWYQQKSSQAPKLLFHYYDKDFNNEADTPDNFQSRRPNTSFCFLDIRSPGLGDTAMYLCATSRDPGLLSSPLHFGNGTRLTVT.

Ten or more counts support this clonotype. V usage is TRBV3-1 and J usage is TRBJ1-6, with D perhaps TRBD1 (5 bases). The CDR3 is made up of 13 amino acids. The germline V gene has CDR1 LGHDT and CDR2 YNNKEL (reference sequence). The V and J ends lost 1 base and 13 bases respectively, with 11 bases between them. The CDR3 DNA follows: TGTGCCAGCAGCCAAGGCGAGGGGTATCCCCTCCACTTT. Translating it yields CASSQGEGYPLHF. Complete variable domain (other parts from reference TRBV3-1 and TRBJ1-6): DTAVSQTPKYLVTQMGNDKSIKCEQNLGHDTMYWYKQDSKKFLKIMFSYNNKELIINETVPNRFSPKSPDKAHLNLHINSLELGDSAVYFCASSQGEGYPLHFGNGTRLTVT.

This chain links TRBV20-1 with TRBJ1-2; 7 nucleotides align to TRBD1. CDR3 size: 14 residues. V lost 8 bases to trimming and J lost 0 bases; unmatched junction nucleotides: 9. CDR1 is DFQATT, CDR2 SNEGSKA, per germline (reference sequence). CDR3 residues: CSSKQGYANYGYTF. The CDR3 DNA follows: TGCAGTTCCAAACAGGGGTACGCTAACTATGGCTACACCTTC.

About this clonotype: This sequence may be a read error, since a much larger clone differs from it by one base. This likely comes from a read error, as the CDR3 has no conserved phenylalanine or tryptophan at its end. The chain couples TRBV6-1 to TRBJ1-3; a weak D match, TRBD1 (6 bases). CDR3 size: 13 residues. The V gene lost 7 bases and the J gene lost 4 bases, with 11 bases spanning the gap. Germline V lookup: CDR1 MNHNS, CDR2 SASEGT. CDR3 amino acids: CASTTGIGNTIYV. The CDR3 bases are TGTGCCAGCACCACAGGGATCGGAAACACCATATATGTT.

This clonotype appeared many times. V gene TRBV6-2 or TRBV6-3 combines with J gene TRBJ2-7, with a weak D call TRBD2 (7 bases). Trimming stripped 1 base from V and 10 bases from J, with 14 bases between. CDR1 and CDR2 (germline): MNHEY, SVGEGT. The CDR3 consists of 13 residues. The CDR3 protein is CASSYLRGASQYF. The CDR3 DNA follows: TGTGCCAGCAGTTACTTACGGGGGGCTTCCCAGTACTTC.

The chain carries TRBV6-2 or TRBV6-3 and TRBJ2-3, with TRBD2 matching over 10 bases. The CDR3 has 19 amino acids. CDR1 MNHEY and CDR2 SVGEGT come from the germline V gene. J gave up 6 bases and V 0 bases, and 15 bases lay outside the gene matches. CDR3 nucleotides: TGTGCCAGCAGTTACTCGATACAACTAGCGGGGACCCTCTCGGATACGCAGTATTTT. Translating it yields CASSYSIQLAGTLSDTQYF.

As DNA, the CDR3 is TGTGCCAGCAGCGTGCCGGGGCAAGGGACTGAAGCTTTCTTT. Its protein is CASSVPGQGTEAFF. V and J are TRBV9 and TRBJ1-1, with D perhaps TRBD1 (5 bases). V was cut by 2 bases and J by 5 bases, with 13 bases left in between. CDR1 is SGDLS, CDR2 YYNGEE, per germline. The CDR3 covers 14 residues.

The V call is TRBV30, the J call TRBJ1-2, with D tentatively TRBD1 (5 bases). Germline values: CDR1 GTSNPN, CDR2 SVGIG (reference sequence). The CDR3 spans 16 residues. V was clipped by 1 base and J by 2 bases, with 17 bases between them. CDR3 sequence (DNA): TGTGCCTGGAGTGCCCTGGGACTACCCATAAACTATGGCTACACCTTC. Its translation: CAWSALGLPINYGYTF.

The V call is TRBV7-6, the J call TRBJ2-7; D gene ambiguous. This CDR3 spans 13 amino acids. Germline V CDR1 and CDR2: SGHVS, FNYEAQ. V lost 2 bases and J lost 6, with 11 bases in between. The CDR3 bases are TGTGCCAGCAGCTTATCGGCAGGTCTCGAGCAGTACTTC. Translation gives CASSLSAGLEQYF.

The V call is TRBV11-2, the J call TRBJ1-2; D gene ambiguous. The length of the CDR3 is 19 residues. V was cut by 2 bases and J by 10 bases, with 32 bases left in between. In germline, CDR1 is SGHAT, CDR2 FQNNGV. This CDR3 reads CASSLPRLAPGVVYRLYTF. The CDR3 DNA reads TGTGCCAGCAGCTTACCCCGGTTGGCACCGGGTGTAGTGTATAGGCTCTACACCTTC.